Following are 6 T cell receptor beta chains from one sample sequenced in a study of blood T cells in healthy people across ages. The second PCR ran about 6 to 11 cycles with a sample-barcoded 5' primer and J-beta primers. MiXCR, run by TCRdb on the 5' RACE reads, gives a single entry per CDR3 protein. The data hold hundreds of thousands of distinct CDR3 sequences, with about 32% observed a single time. Sequencing was carried out using blood. The receptors here all came from a woman older than 75 in good health.

This clonotype was seen ten or more times. The genes are TRBV20-1 and TRBJ1-4, with D maybe TRBD1 (6 bases). The CDR3 covers 12 residues. CDR1 and CDR2 from the germline V gene are DFQATT and SNEGSKA (reference sequence). The germline V and J ends were trimmed by 2 bases and 7 bases, with 8 bases remaining between them. This chain's CDR3 is CSARIQGEKLFF. As DNA, the CDR3 is TGCAGTGCTAGAATACAGGGTGAAAAACTGTTTTTT.

This clonotype was counted many times. The V and J genes are TRBV12-3 or TRBV12-4 and TRBJ2-5; 8 nucleotides align to TRBD2. Trimming removed 6 bases from V and 5 bases from J; junction bases left unmatched: 8. This CDR3 contains 14 residues. For the CDR3, the DNA is TGTGCCAGCAGGGGACGGGGGGGCTTGGAGACCCAGTACTTC. It encodes CASRGRGGLETQYF.

In its sample, this clonotype was seen many times. The genes are TRBV11-2 and TRBJ2-7, with D unclear. This CDR3 region has 14 residues. The ends were cut back, 0 bases at V and 4 bases at J, with 10 bases in the middle. Germline lookup yields CDR1 SGHAT and CDR2 FQNNGV. Here the CDR3 reads CASSLDIWRYEQYF. The CDR3 coding sequence is TGTGCCAGCAGCTTAGATATCTGGCGATACGAGCAGTACTTC.

This clonotype was detected many times. The chain has TRBV9 and TRBJ2-3, with D uncertain. CDR3 length: 12 residues. V lost 0 bases to trimming and J lost 4 bases, with 3 bases between them. Germline V gives CDR1 SGDLS, CDR2 YYNGEE. The CDR3 nucleotides are TGTGCCAGCAGCGTAGAGGCAGATACGCAGTATTTT. This encodes CASSVEADTQYF.

At least ten counts were recorded for this clonotype. V is TRBV6-1 and J is TRBJ1-5; D is unclear. Germline values: CDR1 MNHNS, CDR2 SASEGT. Trimming took 7 bases from V and 2 from J, leaving 12 bases between them. The CDR3 contains 14 residues. This chain's CDR3 is CASTMVGGNQPQHF. The CDR3 DNA reads as TGTGCCAGCACGATGGTAGGAGGCAATCAGCCCCAGCATTTT.

On this clonotype itself: It may be a read error: a sequence one base away is much more abundant. The rearrangement links TRBV10-3 to TRBJ2-5, with D perhaps matching TRBD1 or TRBD2 (5 bases each). This CDR3 has 15 residues. Germline assignment: CDR1 ENHRY and CDR2 SYGVKD. The V and J ends lost 3 bases and 11 bases respectively, with 22 bases between them. The CDR3 sequence: CAISERDALRGEQYF. The CDR3 nucleotides are TGTGCCATCAGTGAACGGGACGCCCTTAGGGGTGAGCAGTACTTC.